Following are 21 T cell receptor beta chains from one sample sequenced in a study of OX40 agonist ivuxolimab in advanced cancers. Profiling relied on immunoSEQ multiplex PCR, and the TCRdb table lists in-frame clones only, not all of them. This sample has about 49,000 clones; about three quarters occur once, and the top ten carry 7.9%. The sequenced sample was CD4+ or CD8+ T cells sorted from blood, obtained in a trial of the OX40 agonist ivuxolimab. The source of these receptors is an adult with an advanced solid tumor such as melanoma, head and neck, liver or kidney cancer.

The genes are TRBV28 and TRBJ1-4, with D unresolved. V dropped 7 bases and J dropped 4 bases, with 10 bases sitting between them. The CDR3 extends over 13 amino acids. Germline loops: CDR1 MDHEN, CDR2 SYDVKM. The DNA of the CDR3 is TGTGCCAGCACGAGCAGCCTTAATGAAAAACTGTTTTTT. This codes for CASTSSLNEKLFF. The complete variable domain, with remaining parts taken from reference TRBV28 and TRBJ1-4, reads DVKVTQSSRYLVKRTGEKVFLECVQDMDHENMFWYRQDPGLGLRLIYFSYDVKMKEKGDIPEGYSVSREKKERFSLILESASTNQTSMYLCASTSSLNEKLFFGSGTQLSVL.

The rearrangement links TRBV6-5 to TRBJ2-7; D gene uncertain. Trimming took 6 bases from V and 7 from J, leaving 16 bases between them. Germline V gene data show CDR1 as MNHEY and CDR2 as SVGAGI. The length of the CDR3 is 13 residues. CDR3: CASRRDPGEEQYF. CDR3 sequence (DNA): TGTGCCAGCAGACGTGACCCAGGAGAGGAGCAGTACTTC.

This clone occurred once. The J gene is TRBJ2-6, the V gene TRBV10-3; D gene ambiguous. The CDR3 length is 14 residues. The germline V gene has CDR1 ENHRY and CDR2 SYGVKD. V lost 6 bases and J 2 bases, leaving 8 bases between the germline ends. DNA for the CDR3: TGTGCCATCAGCCTAGGTCCTGGGGCCAACGTCCTGACTTTC. Its protein is CAISLGPGANVLTF.

This chain links TRBV6-5 with TRBJ1-1; D perhaps matches TRBD1 (5 bases). Germline lookup yields CDR1 MNHEY and CDR2 SVGAGI. The V end was cut by 7 bases, the J end by 8 bases, with 14 bases between. This CDR3 has 12 residues. The CDR3 here is CASNQPGLEAFF. DNA of the CDR3: TGTGCCAGCAACCAACCGGGGCTCGAAGCTTTCTTT.

The rearrangement links TRBV2 to TRBJ2-7; tentatively, D is TRBD2 (7 bases). Per germline, CDR1 SNHLY and CDR2 FYNNEI. V was cut by 6 bases and J by 1 base, with 10 bases left in between. This CDR3 has 13 amino acids. The DNA for the CDR3 is TGTGCCAGCAGAAGGGGGGGTTCCTACGAGCAGTACTTC. Translation gives CASRRGGSYEQYF.

As for this clone: Relative to the germline gene, one junction end is altered; a read error may explain this. The chain combines TRBV6-5 with TRBJ2-7; D unclear. Germline CDR1 and CDR2: MNHEY and SVGAGI. The CDR3 covers 13 residues. CDR3 sequence (DNA): TGTGCCAGCAGTTTTGCCAGCTCCTACGGGCAGTACTTC. The encoded protein is CASSFASSYGQYF.

The V and J genes are TRBV18 and TRBJ2-3, with D maybe TRBD1 (5 bases). Germline V CDR1 and CDR2: KGHSH, LQKENI. Trimming took 0 bases from V and 5 from J, leaving 9 bases between them. This CDR3 region has 14 residues. CDR3 protein: CASSPPGDGDTQYF. CDR3 DNA sequence: TGTGCCAGCTCACCACCAGGGGATGGAGATACGCAGTATTTT.

This clone was seen only a few times. This chain links TRBV19 with TRBJ2-7; either TRBD1 or TRBD2 may fit D (7 bases each). Germline CDR1 reads LNHDA; CDR2 reads SQIVND (reference sequence). The CDR3 runs to 14 residues. The ends were cut back, 11 bases at V and 5 bases at J, with 22 bases in the middle. CDR3 in amino acids: CAAGGGINFHEQYF. The CDR3 region has the DNA TGTGCCGCAGGGGGAGGGATCAACTTCCACGAGCAGTACTTC.

The rearrangement links TRBV18 to TRBJ2-1; 7 nucleotides agree with TRBD1. The CDR3 loop spans 15 amino acids. With 3 bases clipped from V and 6 bases from J, the junction kept 8 bases outside the gene matches. Looked up from germline, CDR1 is KGHSH and CDR2 is LQKENI. CDR3 sequence (DNA): TGTGCCAGCTCACCCCTAGGGACAGCCCCCAATGAGCAGTTCTTC. It is translated as CASSPLGTAPNEQFF.

This chain uses TRBV7-9 with TRBJ1-1; 9 bases are a match to TRBD1. Looked up from germline, CDR1 is SEHNR and CDR2 is FQNEAQ (reference sequence). CDR3 size: 15 residues. V lost 2 bases to trimming and J lost 4 bases; unmatched junction nucleotides: 5. In DNA form, the CDR3 reads TGTGCCAGCAGCTTAAGACAGGGGGTAGTCACTGAAGCTTTCTTT. Its translation is CASSLRQGVVTEAFF. The whole variable domain, remainder taken from reference TRBV7-9 and TRBJ1-1, is DTGVSQNPRHKITKRGQNVTFRCDPISEHNRLYWYRQTLGQGPEFLTYFQNEAQLEKSRLLSDRFSAERPKGSFSTLEIQRTEQGDSAMYLCASSLRQGVVTEAFFGQGTRLTVV.

This chain uses TRBV9 with TRBJ1-3; D is unclear. Trimming pared 0 bases from V and 4 bases from J, leaving 8 bases between. The germline V gene has CDR1 SGDLS and CDR2 YYNGEE. CDR3 size: 14 residues. CDR3 loop: CASSVGSLGNTIYF. The CDR3 DNA follows: TGTGCCAGCAGCGTAGGATCCCTAGGAAACACCATATATTTT.

In regard to this clone: This may stem from a read error, because a much larger clone lies one nucleotide away. The identical CDR3 is also encoded by other nucleotide sequences in the sample. V gene TRBV7-9 combines with J gene TRBJ1-2; D call uncertain. Per the germline V gene, CDR1 is SEHNR and CDR2 is FQNEAQ (reference sequence). V lost 1 base, J lost 3 bases, and 9 bases lay in between. The CDR3 length is 14 residues. The DNA for the CDR3 is TGTGCCAGCAGCTTAGTGGTTCCAGACTATGGCTACACCTTC. This gives the protein CASSLVVPDYGYTF. Together with reference TRBV7-9 and TRBJ1-2, the CDR3 gives the full variable domain: DTGVSQNPRHKITKRGQNVTFRCDPISEHNRLYWYRQTLGQGPEFLTYFQNEAQLEKSRLLSDRFSAERPKGSFSTLEIQRTEQGDSAMYLCASSLVVPDYGYTFGSGTRLTVV.

The rearrangement links TRBV28 to TRBJ2-1; 7 positions match TRBD2. From germline, CDR1 is MDHEN and CDR2 SYDVKM. With 7 bases clipped from V and 12 bases from J, the junction kept 6 bases outside the gene matches. This CDR3 is built from 11 residues. The CDR3 sequence: CASTSGGGQFF. The CDR3 nucleotides read TGTGCCAGCACCTCGGGGGGTGGGCAGTTCTTC.

The chain joins TRBV5-4 to TRBJ2-1, with TRBD2 matching over 8 bases. The V segment lost 3 bases and the J segment 9 bases; nucleotides outside the gene matches: 11. This CDR3 comprises 15 residues. From germline, CDR1 is SGHNT and CDR2 YYREEE (reference sequence). The CDR3 sequence: CASSSGLASRGEQFF. CDR3 coding DNA: TGTGCCAGCAGCTCCGGACTAGCCTCGAGAGGTGAGCAGTTCTTC.

CDR3 residues: CASSELAGVFHEQYF. The CDR3 nucleotides are TGCGCCAGCAGTGAACTGGCGGGAGTTTTCCACGAGCAGTACTTC. The J gene is TRBJ2-7, the V gene TRBV10-1; 7 bases agree with TRBD2. The CDR3 has 15 amino acids. The V segment lost 3 bases and the J segment 5 bases; nucleotides outside the gene matches: 10. CDR1 WNHNN and CDR2 SYGVQD come from the germline V gene (reference sequence).

V usage is TRBV7-8 and J usage is TRBJ2-7; TRBD2 might be the D (5 bases). The CDR3 contains 15 residues. V was cut by 0 bases and J by 3 bases, with 12 bases left in between. Germline values: CDR1 SGHVS, CDR2 FQNEAQ. The CDR3 sequence is CASSLALTGYYEQYF. In nucleotides, the CDR3 is TGTGCCAGCAGCTTAGCGCTAACGGGATACTACGAGCAGTACTTC.

V is TRBV27 and J is TRBJ2-1; 11 nucleotides line up with TRBD2. The CDR3 is 16 amino acids. The germline CDR1 and CDR2 sequences are MNHEY and SMNVEV (reference sequence). V was clipped by 3 bases and J by 6 bases; unmatched bases: 7. The CDR3 sequence is CASSFMRTSGLNEQFF. The CDR3 coding sequence is TGTGCCAGCAGTTTTATGAGGACTAGCGGGCTCAATGAGCAGTTCTTC.

The chain uses TRBV19 and TRBJ2-3; 16 bases map to TRBD2. J was trimmed by 5 bases and V by 4 bases; bases with no gene match: 6. Germline CDR1 is LNHDA and CDR2 is SQIVND (reference sequence). The CDR3 totals 17 residues. The CDR3 DNA follows: TGTGCCAGTAGTACCGGGACTAGCGGGAGGGCCAGAGATACGCAGTATTTT. Translation gives CASSTGTSGRARDTQYF.

The chain couples TRBV7-2 to TRBJ2-2; D might be TRBD1 or TRBD2, each matching 6 bases. Looked up from germline, CDR1 is SGHTA and CDR2 is FQGNSA. The V and J ends lost 10 bases and 5 bases respectively, with 20 bases between them. The CDR3 runs 15 residues. CDR3 sequence (DNA): TGTGCCATCCCGTCCTCGGGGGCGAGTACCGGGGAGCTGTTTTTT. Protein: CAIPSSGASTGELFF. Filled out from reference TRBV7-2 and TRBJ2-2, the complete variable domain reads GAGVSQSPSNKVTEKGKDVELRCDPISGHTALYWYRQSLGQGLEFLIYFQGNSAPDKSGLPSDRFSAERTGGSVSTLTIQRTQQEDSAVYLCAIPSSGASTGELFFGEGSRLTVL.

This sequence joins TRBV6-4 and TRBJ1-6; D is ambiguous. Germline V lookup: CDR1 MRHNA, CDR2 SNTAGT. The CDR3 contains 12 residues. V lost 3 bases, J lost 8 bases, and 5 bases lay in between. The DNA for the CDR3 is TGTGCCAGCAGTGATGGGTATTCACCCCTCCACTTT. Translation gives CASSDGYSPLHF.

This clone appeared a single time. J is TRBJ1-5 and V is TRBV2; 9 positions match TRBD1. This CDR3 is 16 amino acids long. Germline V CDR1 and CDR2: SNHLY, FYNNEI. With V trimmed by 4 bases and J by 4 bases, 8 bases remained unmatched. The CDR3 DNA is TGTGCCAGCAGTGCGAACACAGGGGGCCCAAATCAGCCCCAGCATTTT. Residues: CASSANTGGPNQPQHF.